The sequence of this T cell receptor (beta chain) was determined in a study of blood T cell repertoires in COVID-19. V was shortened by 6 bases and J by 0 bases, with 12 bases between the two germline ends. Germline V gene lookup returns CDR1 LNHNV and CDR2 YYDKDF (reference sequence). The CDR3 is 15 residues long. Original processing notes: Nucleated cell counts were estimated from reference gene primer amplification. The repertoire was sequenced with immunoSEQ multiplex PCR; TCRdb's copy has only in-frame clones and lacks some. The D gene and trimming were derived from the DNA, and the V and J assignments and clone size from that table. The data show approximately 100,000 clones, more than 70% seen once. This clone has a handful of counts.

The chain combines TRBV15 with TRBJ2-1, with unresolved D. The TCR comes from a woman older than 75 in a cohort sampled during active COVID-19. Sequenced sample: peripheral blood. This CDR3 is CATRPDRSSYNEQFF. CDR3 nucleotide sequence: TGTGCCACCAGACCAGACCGGAGCTCCTACAATGAGCAGTTCTTC.